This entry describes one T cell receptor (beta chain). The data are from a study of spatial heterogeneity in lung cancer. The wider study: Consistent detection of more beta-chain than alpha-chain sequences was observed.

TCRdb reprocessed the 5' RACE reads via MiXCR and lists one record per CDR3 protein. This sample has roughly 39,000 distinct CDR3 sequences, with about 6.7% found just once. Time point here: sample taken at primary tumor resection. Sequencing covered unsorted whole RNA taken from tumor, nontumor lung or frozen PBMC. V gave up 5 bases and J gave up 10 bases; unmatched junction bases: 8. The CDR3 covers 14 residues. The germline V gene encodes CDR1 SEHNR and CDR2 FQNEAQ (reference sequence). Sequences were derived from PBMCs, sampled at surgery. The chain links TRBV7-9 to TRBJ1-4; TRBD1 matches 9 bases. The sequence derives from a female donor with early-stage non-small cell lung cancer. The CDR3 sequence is CASSLRDRAGKLFF. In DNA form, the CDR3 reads TGTGCCAGCAGCCTCCGGGACAGGGCCGGAAAACTGTTTTTT.